These 17 T cell receptor beta chains were sequenced from one sample in a study of T cells after yellow fever vaccination. MiXCR was run by TCRdb on the 5' RACE reads, yielding one entry per CDR3 protein. This repertoire shows hundreds of thousands of distinct CDR3 sequences, 21% found once; its top ten account for roughly a sixth. Source: PBMCs, taken about 20 days after the first yellow fever vaccination. These receptors were collected from a man younger than 35 who received the YFV17D yellow fever vaccine.

Only a few counts were recorded for this clonotype. This chain joins TRBV7-2 and TRBJ2-1; the match to TRBD1 covers 9 bases. V lost 5 bases, J lost 3 bases, and 8 bases stayed unmatched. CDR1 and CDR2 from the germline V gene are SGHTA and FQGNSA. The CDR3 loop spans 16 amino acids. The DNA of the CDR3 is TGTGCCAGCAGCGACACCGGGACAGGGCTCTACAATGAGCAGTTCTTC. This translates into CASSDTGTGLYNEQFF.

This clonotype was found many times. The chain carries TRBV23-1 and TRBJ2-4; D is possibly TRBD2 (6 bases). TRBV23-1 is flagged as an ORF with uncertain function. This CDR3 is built from 14 residues. Trimming pared 0 bases from V and 8 bases from J, leaving 11 bases between. Here the CDR3 reads CASSQSGGGYIQYF. In nucleotides, the CDR3 is TGCGCCAGCAGTCAATCCGGGGGTGGTTACATTCAGTACTTC.

This chain uses TRBV12-3 or TRBV12-4 with TRBJ1-1; D is unclear. The CDR3 length is 16 residues. V shed 3 bases and J shed 0 bases, with 14 bases lying between them. The CDR3 protein is CASSFLGRIMNTEAFF. The CDR3, as DNA: TGTGCCAGCAGTTTTCTTGGCAGAATCATGAACACTGAAGCTTTCTTT.

The chain links TRBV20-1 to TRBJ2-7, with 7 nucleotides matching TRBD2. Germline assignment: CDR1 DFQATT and CDR2 SNEGSKA (reference sequence). There are 13 residues in the CDR3. Trimming took 3 bases from V and 0 from J; bases not matched to a gene: 2. The CDR3 here is CSARGGSSYEQYF. The CDR3 DNA is TGCAGTGCTAGGGGAGGGAGCTCCTACGAGCAGTACTTC.

This clonotype was seen more than once but under ten times. The rearrangement uses TRBV4-3 and TRBJ1-1, with D hard to call. Trimming shortened V by 0 bases and J by 3 bases, and 17 bases separated the two germline ends. The CDR3 covers 17 residues. Germline V gene sequence: CDR1 LGHNA, CDR2 YSLEER. CDR3 nucleotide sequence: TGCGCCAGCAGCCAAGACCCCTGGACTCAGCGGGACACTGAAGCTTTCTTT. As protein: CASSQDPWTQRDTEAFF.

This clonotype turned up a few times. The rearrangement uses TRBV4-1 and TRBJ2-6, with 8 positions matching TRBD1. CDR3 length: 16 residues. Losses at the gene ends were 4 bases for V and 2 bases for J; bases not matched to a gene: 4. Germline values: CDR1 MGHRA, CDR2 YSYEKL. In nucleotides, the CDR3 is TGCGCCAGCAGCCCCCTGGACAGGGCTGGGGCCAACGTCCTGACTTTC. Amino acid sequence: CASSPLDRAGANVLTF.

The V gene is TRBV29-1, the J gene TRBJ2-7, with D unresolved. CDR3 size: 12 residues. CDR1 is SQVTM and CDR2 is ANQGSEA in the germline V gene. Trimming took off 6 bases at V and 9 bases at J, with 18 bases between the two ends. Here the CDR3 DNA reads TGCAGCGTCGCTGATCGGACGGAGAGGCAGTACTTC. Its translation is CSVADRTERQYF.

V is TRBV5-5 and J is TRBJ1-5; no clear D gene. This CDR3 has 15 residues. The V end was cut by 4 bases, the J end by 4 bases, with 15 bases between. Looked up from germline, CDR1 is SGHKS and CDR2 is YYEKEE (reference sequence). Here the CDR3 reads CASSPDLGRNQPQHF. CDR3 sequence (DNA): TGTGCCAGCAGCCCCGATCTAGGGAGGAATCAGCCCCAGCATTTT.

This clonotype was counted between two and nine times. The chain joins TRBV5-4 to TRBJ2-2; D ambiguous. This CDR3 has 14 residues. V shed 1 base and J shed 4 bases, with 8 bases lying between them. Germline V gene lookup returns CDR1 SGHNT and CDR2 YYREEE (reference sequence). The CDR3 nucleotides are TGTGCCAGCAGCTTGAGTTGGACCACCGGGGAGCTGTTTTTT. It specifies CASSLSWTTGELFF.

This clonotype was counted between two and nine times. The rearrangement joins TRBV18 to TRBJ2-2; 10 bases are shared with TRBD1. Germline V gives CDR1 KGHSH, CDR2 LQKENI. Unmatched junction bases numbered 6, after V lost 3 bases and J lost 5 bases. CDR3 size: 16 residues. CDR3 sequence (DNA): TGTGCCAGCTCACCGAACGACAGGGGGCTTACCGGGGAGCTGTTTTTT. Translated, it gives CASSPNDRGLTGELFF. Full variable domain (rest looked up from reference TRBV18 and TRBJ2-2): NAGVMQNPRHLVRRRGQEARLRCSPMKGHSHVYWYRQLPEEGLKFMVYLQKENIIDESGMPKERFSAEFPKEGPSILRIQQVVRGDSAAYFCASSPNDRGLTGELFFGEGSRLTVL.

The chain couples TRBV20-1 to TRBJ2-7; possible D gene TRBD2, 5 bases. The V gene's germline CDR1 is DFQATT and CDR2 SNEGSKA (reference sequence). V was clipped by 4 bases and J by 2 bases, with 12 bases between them. There are 13 residues in the CDR3. This CDR3 reads CSANPGFTYEQYF. The CDR3 DNA follows: TGCAGTGCTAACCCGGGGTTCACCTACGAGCAGTACTTC.

The table lists this clonotype with a few counts. The rearrangement joins TRBV18 to TRBJ1-5; D unresolved. Per germline, CDR1 KGHSH and CDR2 LQKENI. Trimming shortened V by 5 bases and J by 5 bases, and 16 bases separated the two germline ends. The CDR3 runs to 15 residues. CDR3 DNA sequence: TGTGCCAGCTCAAACGGTCCATGGAGATATCAGCCCCAGCATTTT. Protein: CASSNGPWRYQPQHF.

The sample holds many counts of this clonotype. V and J are TRBV4-1 and TRBJ2-4; 8 nucleotides line up with TRBD1. Germline CDR1 reads MGHRA; CDR2 reads YSYEKL. CDR3 size: 17 residues. Trimming took 4 bases from V and 1 from J; bases not matched to a gene: 9. The CDR3 reads CASSLGQGLEAKNIQYF. As DNA, the CDR3 is TGCGCCAGCAGCCTAGGACAGGGTTTAGAGGCCAAAAACATTCAGTACTTC.

This clonotype was observed at least ten times. CDR3 nucleotide sequence: TGTGCCAGTAGTATAGATCAAAGGGGGCTCCGCCAGCCCCAGCATTTT. Protein sequence: CASSIDQRGLRQPQHF. The V gene is TRBV19, the J gene TRBJ1-5, with TRBD1 identical over 7 bases. With V trimmed by 0 bases and J by 7 bases, 9 bases remained unmatched. The CDR3 is 16 amino acids. Germline values: CDR1 LNHDA, CDR2 SQIVND (reference sequence).

V is TRBV19 and J is TRBJ2-7; 12 nucleotides agree with TRBD2. Germline CDR1 is LNHDA and CDR2 is SQIVND (reference sequence). The CDR3 runs 15 residues. The junction had 5 bases not matched to a gene; V was cut back by 8 bases and J by 0 bases. The DNA of the CDR3 is TGTGCCAGTGGTGCGGGACTAGCGGGCTCCTACGAGCAGTACTTC. This encodes CASGAGLAGSYEQYF.

V gene TRBV7-3 combines with J gene TRBJ2-2; D is ambiguous. CDR1 is SGHTA, CDR2 FQGTGA, per germline. With 6 bases removed from V and 6 bases from J, the gap between germline ends came to 11 bases. The CDR3 totals 13 residues. The CDR3 sequence is CASRSTVAGELFF. The CDR3 DNA follows: TGTGCCAGCAGGTCAACCGTAGCCGGGGAGCTGTTTTTT.

This clonotype was seen more than once but under ten times. V is TRBV6-2 or TRBV6-3 and J is TRBJ2-5; possible D gene TRBD2, 6 bases. The CDR3 extends over 13 amino acids. V lost 6 bases to trimming and J lost 5 bases, with 13 bases between them. Looked up from germline, CDR1 is MNHEY and CDR2 is SVGEGT. CDR3 sequence: CASRLGLYETQYF. The DNA of the CDR3 is TGTGCCAGCAGACTGGGACTTTACGAGACCCAGTACTTC.